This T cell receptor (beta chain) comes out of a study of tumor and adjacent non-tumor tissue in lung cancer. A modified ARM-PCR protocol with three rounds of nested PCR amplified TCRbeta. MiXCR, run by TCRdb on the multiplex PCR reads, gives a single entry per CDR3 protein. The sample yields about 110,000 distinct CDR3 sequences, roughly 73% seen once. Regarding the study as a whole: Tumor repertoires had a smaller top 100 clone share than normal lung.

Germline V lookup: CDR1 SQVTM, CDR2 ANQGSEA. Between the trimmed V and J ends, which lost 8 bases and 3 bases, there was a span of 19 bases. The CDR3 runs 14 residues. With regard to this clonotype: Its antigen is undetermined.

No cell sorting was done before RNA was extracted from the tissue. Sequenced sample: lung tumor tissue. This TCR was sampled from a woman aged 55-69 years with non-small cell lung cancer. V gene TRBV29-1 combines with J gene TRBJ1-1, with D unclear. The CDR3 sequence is CSLGERRSYTEAFF. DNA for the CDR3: TGCAGCCTTGGTGAGAGGAGGTCGTACACTGAAGCTTTCTTT.